The 28 T cell receptor beta chains below were found in one sample sequenced in a study of shared clonotypes between healthy human individuals. Using immunoSEQ multiplex PCR, the repertoire was profiled, and TCRdb retains in-frame clones only, with some absent. The table has about 2.1 million clones, about 93% seen once. Naive CD8 populations comprised CD45RO-negative cells positively selected for CCR7, excluding terminally differentiated effector memory CD45RA+ cells. Sequenced input: naive CD8+ T cells from PBMCs. Every receptor here comes from a man aged 18 to 30 in good health. Some clones in this sample may be carry-over from other donors' samples.

This clone was observed a handful of times. V is TRBV19 and J is TRBJ1-4, with D uncertain. The CDR3 contains 15 residues. The V end was cut by 5 bases, the J end by 5 bases, with 15 bases between. The germline V gene encodes CDR1 LNHDA and CDR2 SQIVND (reference sequence). The CDR3 nucleotides read TGTGCCAGTAGTGACCCGGGCCTCACCAATGAAAAACTGTTTTTT. This codes for CASSDPGLTNEKLFF. Full variable domain (rest looked up from reference TRBV19 and TRBJ1-4): DGGITQSPKYLFRKEGQNVTLSCEQNLNHDAMYWYRQDPGQGLRLIYYSQIVNDFQKGDIAEGYSVSREKKESFPLTVTSAQKNPTAFYLCASSDPGLTNEKLFFGSGTQLSVL.

As concerns this clone: Other DNA sequences of this sample code for an identical CDR3. The chain links TRBV6-5 to TRBJ1-5; D remains ambiguous. CDR1 and CDR2 from the germline V gene are MNHEY and SVGAGI. Between the trimmed V and J ends, which lost 2 bases and 1 base, there was a span of 9 bases. This CDR3 is built from 15 residues. The CDR3 reads CASSYRVGSNQPQHF. The CDR3 DNA reads as TGTGCCAGCAGTTACAGGGTAGGGAGCAATCAGCCCCAGCATTTT.

The chain is built from TRBV10-3 and TRBJ2-7; D may be TRBD2 (6 bases). The CDR3 runs 18 residues. Germline V gene data show CDR1 as ENHRY and CDR2 as SYGVKD. Trimming took 0 bases from V and 2 from J, leaving 20 bases between them. The CDR3 loop is CAISESSWGERAPYEQYF. DNA for the CDR3: TGTGCCATCAGTGAGTCCAGTTGGGGGGAACGGGCTCCCTACGAGCAGTACTTC.

This chain connects TRBV28 to TRBJ2-7; 8 bases map to TRBD1. The V gene end was trimmed by 3 bases and the J gene end by 3 bases; junction bases not matched to a gene: 10. Germline V gene lookup returns CDR1 MDHEN and CDR2 SYDVKM. The CDR3 runs to 16 residues. Here the CDR3 DNA reads TGTGCCAGCAGTTTGCGGACAGGGATGGGGATCTACGAGCAGTACTTC. Its protein is CASSLRTGMGIYEQYF.

The chain joins TRBV11-3 to TRBJ1-3; the D is unclear. CDR3 length: 17 amino acids. V gave up 0 bases and J gave up 2 bases, with 14 bases separating them. Germline lookup yields CDR1 SGHNT and CDR2 YENEEA. The CDR3 protein is CASSLDLPSGTGNTIYF. CDR3 nucleotide sequence: TGTGCCAGCAGCTTAGATTTGCCCTCGGGGACTGGAAACACCATATATTTT.

The chain joins TRBV7-6 to TRBJ1-1; D gene uncertain. CDR1 is SGHVS and CDR2 is FNYEAQ in the germline V gene. V dropped 3 bases and J dropped 5 bases, with 10 bases sitting between them. This CDR3 contains 13 residues. In DNA form, the CDR3 reads TGTGCCAGCAGCTTGATTGGGAATACTGAAGCTTTCTTT. This codes for CASSLIGNTEAFF.

The chain links TRBV11-2 to TRBJ2-7; 10 bases map to TRBD1. Germline values: CDR1 SGHAT, CDR2 FQNNGV. This CDR3 is 14 amino acids long. V lost 5 bases to trimming and J lost 2 bases; unmatched junction nucleotides: 3. Written as DNA, the CDR3 is TGTGCCAGCAGCATCGGGACAGGGGCCTACGAGCAGTACTTC. Protein product: CASSIGTGAYEQYF.

The chain links TRBV27 to TRBJ2-1; 8 bases are shared with TRBD1. Germline CDR1 MNHEY, CDR2 SMNVEV (reference sequence). This CDR3 spans 16 amino acids. Germline trimming cut 6 bases from V and 2 bases from J; bases unmatched to any gene: 9. The CDR3 DNA reads as TGTGCCAGCAGCTCCACCCGACAGGGGACCTACAATGAGCAGTTCTTC. Its translation: CASSSTRQGTYNEQFF.

The CDR3 nucleotides are TGCGCCAGCAGCCAAGCGACAGATTTCACAGATACGCAGTATTTT. This gives the protein CASSQATDFTDTQYF. This chain connects TRBV4-1 to TRBJ2-3; D possibly corresponds to TRBD1 (5 bases). The V end lost 1 base, the J end lost 2 bases, and 10 bases lay between the germline ends. The CDR3 loop spans 15 amino acids. CDR1 and CDR2 from the germline V gene are MGHRA and YSYEKL.

The V call is TRBV14, the J call TRBJ2-1, with a tentative D call TRBD2 (5 bases). CDR1 is SGHDN, CDR2 FVKESK, per germline. This CDR3 has 13 amino acids. V shed 4 bases and J shed 4 bases, with 8 bases lying between them. The CDR3 loop reads CASSPRVYNEQFF. The CDR3 DNA reads TGTGCCAGCAGCCCGAGGGTATACAATGAGCAGTTCTTC.

In this sample, this clone turned up once. V is TRBV4-1 and J is TRBJ2-7; D tentatively reads TRBD1 or TRBD2 (5 bases each). Trimming removed 4 bases from V and 1 base from J, with 17 bases in between. In germline, CDR1 is MGHRA, CDR2 YSYEKL. This CDR3 has 16 residues. CDR3 bases: TGCGCCAGCAGCCCCGAGTGGGGGAAAGCTTCCTACGAGCAGTACTTC. Its translation: CASSPEWGKASYEQYF.

CDR3 coding DNA: TGTGCCAGCAGCCTCTCGTTAGGATCGCCCCAGCATTTT. Protein sequence: CASSLSLGSPQHF. The chain is built from TRBV6-5 and TRBJ1-5, with D hard to call. The CDR3 contains 13 residues. Trimming stripped 6 bases from V and 9 bases from J, with 15 bases between. The germline V gene has CDR1 MNHEY and CDR2 SVGAGI.

This clone has only a few counts. Other DNA sequences in the sample encode the same CDR3. The chain uses TRBV9 and TRBJ2-7; either TRBD1 or TRBD2 may supply D (5 bases each). The V gene's germline CDR1 is SGDLS and CDR2 YYNGEE. Trimming removed 0 bases at V and 5 bases at J, with 9 bases between. This CDR3 is built from 13 residues. The CDR3 bases are TGTGCCAGCAGCGTAGGGCAGGGAGACGAGCAGTACTTC. Translating it yields CASSVGQGDEQYF.

The V and J genes are TRBV12-5 and TRBJ2-7, with unresolved D. This CDR3 spans 15 amino acids. CDR1 and CDR2 (germline): LGHNT, FRNRAP. Between the trimmed V and J ends, which lost 1 base and 0 bases, there was a span of 10 bases. The CDR3 coding sequence is TGTGCTAGTGGTTTGGATCCGCGTAGCTCCTACGAGCAGTACTTC. It codes for CASGLDPRSSYEQYF.

This clone appeared once. This chain links TRBV28 with TRBJ1-2, with 8 bases aligning to TRBD1. CDR1 and CDR2 (germline): MDHEN, SYDVKM. This CDR3 has 16 amino acids. V lost 5 bases, J lost 3 bases, and 11 bases stayed unmatched. The CDR3, as DNA: TGTGCCAGCAGTATCTCTTGGACGACAGGGGACTATGGCTACACCTTC. Translating gives CASSISWTTGDYGYTF.

A single count supports this clone. The chain employs TRBV5-1 and TRBJ2-1; 8 positions agree with TRBD1. The V gene end was trimmed by 5 bases and the J gene end by 8 bases; junction bases not matched to a gene: 12. The CDR3 totals 15 residues. Germline assignment: CDR1 SGHRS and CDR2 YFSETQ. Written as DNA, the CDR3 is TGCGCCAGCAGACAAGACAGGGGCTGGGTAGATGAGCAGTTCTTC. Amino acids: CASRQDRGWVDEQFF.

The rearrangement uses TRBV27 and TRBJ2-7, with 8 bases lining up with TRBD1. The V and J ends lost 0 bases and 4 bases, in that order; junction bases with no gene match: 8. CDR1 is MNHEY, CDR2 SMNVEV, per germline (reference sequence). This CDR3 is built from 16 residues. The CDR3 DNA sequence: TGTGCCAGCAGTTTATCCCCCTCGGACAGGGCGTACGAGCAGTACTTC. It specifies CASSLSPSDRAYEQYF.

This sequence joins TRBV7-3 and TRBJ2-1, with TRBD2 matching 10 bases. The germline V gene encodes CDR1 SGHTA and CDR2 FQGTGA. Losses at the gene ends were 4 bases for V and 8 bases for J; bases not matched to a gene: 17. The CDR3 length is 18 residues. As DNA, the CDR3 is TGTGCCAGCAGCTCATCCAACCCACTAGCGGGAAAGGTCGATGAGCAGTTCTTC. This codes for CASSSSNPLAGKVDEQFF.

The V call is TRBV21-1, the J call TRBJ2-7. TRBV21-1 is a listed pseudogene. This CDR3 is 16 amino acids long. The CDR3 protein is CASSKGGTGSSYEQYF. CDR3 coding DNA: TGTGCCAGCAGCAAAGGAGGGACGGGAAGCTCCTACGAGCAGTACTTC.

The V call is TRBV7-9, the J call TRBJ2-4, with 8 bases aligning to TRBD2. The CDR3 contains 18 residues. The J segment lost 0 bases and the V segment lost 5 bases, leaving 12 bases of the junction unmatched. CDR1 and CDR2 from the germline V gene are SEHNR and FQNEAQ (reference sequence). Written as DNA, the CDR3 is TGTGCCAGCAGCCCACCGGGAGGGGAGGCCCTAGCCAAAAACATTCAGTACTTC. Amino acids: CASSPPGGEALAKNIQYF.

The chain couples TRBV9 to TRBJ2-1, with TRBD1 as a possible D gene (7 bases). The CDR3 has 18 residues. Germline CDR1 and CDR2: SGDLS and YYNGEE. Trimming took off 4 bases at V and 5 bases at J, with 25 bases between the two ends. The CDR3 DNA follows: TGTGCCAGCAGCCCCCGAGGGGGGACAGCGGGTGCAGACAATGAGCAGTTCTTC. Encoded protein: CASSPRGGTAGADNEQFF.

The chain is built from TRBV9 and TRBJ2-5, with 9 positions matching TRBD1. The V gene end was trimmed by 4 bases and the J gene end by 4 bases; junction bases not matched to a gene: 8. The CDR3 is 15 amino acids. CDR1 SGDLS and CDR2 YYNGEE come from the germline V gene. CDR3 sequence reads: CASSPDRGGGETQYF. CDR3 bases: TGTGCCAGCAGCCCGGACAGGGGAGGTGGAGAGACCCAGTACTTC.

The chain recombines TRBV5-1 with TRBJ1-1; D possibly corresponds to TRBD1 (6 bases). Germline CDR1 and CDR2: SGHRS and YFSETQ. The ends were cut back, 4 bases at V and 1 base at J, with 11 bases in the middle. This CDR3 comprises 14 residues. The CDR3 protein is CASSNQGQNTEAFF. CDR3 sequence (DNA): TGCGCCAGCAGCAACCAGGGACAGAACACTGAAGCTTTCTTT.

The chain recombines TRBV10-3 with TRBJ1-1; D gene unclear. V lost 10 bases, J lost 1 base, and 7 bases lay in between. CDR1 and CDR2 from the germline V gene are ENHRY and SYGVKD. The CDR3 extends over 11 amino acids. The DNA for the CDR3 is TGTGCCACCACTCGGAACACTGAAGCTTTCTTT. Amino acids: CATTRNTEAFF.

As concerns this clone: This sample includes further DNA sequences coding for the same CDR3. V gene TRBV29-1 combines with J gene TRBJ2-7; 7 positions match TRBD1. The CDR3 is 12 residues long. Germline CDR1 reads SQVTM; CDR2 reads ANQGSEA. Trimming removed 5 bases from V and 3 bases from J; junction bases left unmatched: 4. DNA of the CDR3: TGCAGCGTTCGGACAGGAAGCTACGAGCAGTACTTC. It codes for CSVRTGSYEQYF.

The chain couples TRBV7-6 to TRBJ2-1; D gene ambiguous. V gave up 2 bases and J gave up 6 bases, with 5 bases separating them. In germline, CDR1 is SGHVS, CDR2 FNYEAQ. The CDR3 contains 12 residues. The CDR3 reads CASSLRANEQFF. CDR3 nucleotide sequence: TGTGCCAGCAGCTTACGGGCCAATGAGCAGTTCTTC.

A word on this clone: This sample also contains other DNA sequences that code for the same CDR3. J is TRBJ1-1 and V is TRBV7-9, with TRBD1 matching over 8 bases. The germline gives CDR1 SEHNR, CDR2 FQNEAQ (reference sequence). This CDR3 comprises 14 residues. After removal of 4 bases from V and 1 base from J, the junction contained 2 bases not matched to a gene. The CDR3 sequence is CASSSGQGNTEAFF. CDR3 coding DNA: TGTGCCAGCAGCTCCGGACAGGGGAACACTGAAGCTTTCTTT.

This chain joins TRBV2 and TRBJ1-2; TRBD1 aligns across 8 bases. V lost 6 bases, J lost 4 bases, and 10 bases stayed unmatched. This CDR3 is 15 amino acids long. Germline assignment: CDR1 SNHLY and CDR2 FYNNEI. The DNA of the CDR3 is TGTGCCAGCAGCCCCGCGGCAGGGGGCGGCTATGGCTACACCTTC. This translates into CASSPAAGGGYGYTF. Full variable domain (rest looked up from reference TRBV2 and TRBJ1-2): EPEVTQTPSHQVTQMGQEVILRCVPISNHLYFYWYRQILGQKVEFLVSFYNNEISEKSEIFDDQFSVERPDGSNFTLKIRSTKLEDSAMYFCASSPAAGGGYGYTFGSGTRLTVV.